Shown below are 9 T cell receptor beta chains from a single sample sequenced in a study of T cell responses to AZD1222 COVID-19 vaccine. Clones were sequenced by immunoSEQ multiplex PCR, and TCRdb holds only the in-frame ones, with some missing. The data hold roughly 99,000 clones, with 91% observed a single time. This sample comprised peripheral blood, obtained on day 0 of AZD1222 vaccination. Receptor source: an adult in good health.

This clone has only a few counts. The chain couples TRBV11-2 to TRBJ2-7; the D gene is possibly TRBD2 (6 bases). V lost 5 bases to trimming and J lost 4 bases, with 21 bases between them. Looked up from germline, CDR1 is SGHAT and CDR2 is FQNNGV. This CDR3 has 16 amino acids. CDR3 sequence reads: CASSLGRGLRVYEQYF. For the CDR3, the DNA is TGTGCCAGCAGCCTAGGACGGGGACTCAGAGTGTACGAGCAGTACTTC.

The CDR3 nucleotides are TGTGCCAGCAGCACCCGACAGGGGGCTGTTAATCAAGAGACCCAGTACTTC. Protein: CASSTRQGAVNQETQYF. This rearrangement joins TRBV7-9 to TRBJ2-5; the match to TRBD1 covers 10 bases. Per germline, CDR1 SEHNR and CDR2 FQNEAQ (reference sequence). The CDR3 covers 17 residues. The trim removed 5 bases at V and 2 bases at J, leaving 11 bases unmatched. The full variable domain, in which reference TRBV7-9 and TRBJ2-5 provide the parts outside the CDR3, is DTGVSQNPRHKITKRGQNVTFRCDPISEHNRLYWYRQTLGQGPEFLTYFQNEAQLEKSRLLSDRFSAERPKGSFSTLEIQRTEQGDSAMYLCASSTRQGAVNQETQYFGPGTRLLVL.

This sequence joins TRBV6-5 and TRBJ1-3, with no clear D. The CDR3 loop spans 11 amino acids. The ends were cut back, 8 bases at V and 3 bases at J, with 5 bases in the middle. Per germline, CDR1 MNHEY and CDR2 SVGAGI. The CDR3 DNA reads as TGTGCCAGCCACCTTGGAAACACCATATATTTT. Its protein is CASHLGNTIYF.

V usage is TRBV6-5 and J usage is TRBJ2-7, with 10 bases identical to TRBD1. The CDR3 runs to 15 residues. J was trimmed by 3 bases and V by 6 bases; bases with no gene match: 8. Germline V gene data show CDR1 as MNHEY and CDR2 as SVGAGI. This CDR3 is CASRYTTGGLYEQYF. For the CDR3, the DNA is TGTGCCAGCAGATATACGACAGGGGGCCTCTACGAGCAGTACTTC.

The DNA of the CDR3 is TGTGCCAGCAGCTTAGGGGGACTAGCGGGGCCCACAGATACGCAGTATTTT. It is translated as CASSLGGLAGPTDTQYF. This chain joins TRBV11-3 and TRBJ2-3; 13 bases line up with TRBD2. There are 17 residues in the CDR3. Germline CDR1 SGHNT, CDR2 YENEEA. Germline trimming cut 1 base from V and 2 bases from J; bases unmatched to any gene: 3.

The chain employs TRBV5-4 and TRBJ2-7; a weak D match, TRBD1 (6 bases). CDR3 size: 15 residues. Deletions cut 0 bases from V and 2 bases from J, with 12 bases between. Germline V gene sequence: CDR1 SGHNT, CDR2 YYREEE (reference sequence). This CDR3 is CASSLGQGGAYEQYF. CDR3 in DNA: TGTGCCAGCAGCTTGGGCCAAGGGGGTGCCTACGAGCAGTACTTC.

This clone has just a few counts. This chain links TRBV5-1 with TRBJ1-3, with TRBD1 identical over 9 bases. There are 15 residues in the CDR3. From germline, CDR1 is SGHRS and CDR2 YFSETQ. V trimming: 0 bases; J trimming: 3 bases; junction bases outside the gene matches: 1. CDR3 amino acids: CASSLGDRVGNTIYF. CDR3 sequence (DNA): TGCGCCAGCAGCTTGGGGGACAGGGTTGGAAACACCATATATTTT. The variable domain in full, with the rest retrieved from reference TRBV5-1 and TRBJ1-3, is KAGVTQTPRYLIKTRGQQVTLSCSPISGHRSVSWYQQTPGQGLQFLFEYFSETQRNKGNFPGRFSGRQFSNSRSEMNVSTLELGDSALYLCASSLGDRVGNTIYFGEGSWLTVV.

The chain employs TRBV4-3 and TRBJ2-3; D is unresolved. The CDR3 extends over 12 amino acids. The V and J ends lost 5 bases and 6 bases respectively, with 9 bases between them. Germline V gene lookup returns CDR1 LGHNA and CDR2 YSLEER. The CDR3 DNA reads TGCGCCAGCAGCTCAACTACGGATACGCAGTATTTT. Translating it yields CASSSTTDTQYF.

The rearrangement joins TRBV7-2 to TRBJ2-3; 10 bases are a match to TRBD1. V shed 6 bases, J shed 2 bases, and the junction held 5 bases outside the gene matches. Germline V gene sequence: CDR1 SGHTA, CDR2 FQGNSA. The CDR3 loop spans 15 amino acids. CDR3 nucleotides: TGTGCCAGCAGTTGGACAGGGGGAAACACAGATACGCAGTATTTT. Translated: CASSWTGGNTDTQYF.